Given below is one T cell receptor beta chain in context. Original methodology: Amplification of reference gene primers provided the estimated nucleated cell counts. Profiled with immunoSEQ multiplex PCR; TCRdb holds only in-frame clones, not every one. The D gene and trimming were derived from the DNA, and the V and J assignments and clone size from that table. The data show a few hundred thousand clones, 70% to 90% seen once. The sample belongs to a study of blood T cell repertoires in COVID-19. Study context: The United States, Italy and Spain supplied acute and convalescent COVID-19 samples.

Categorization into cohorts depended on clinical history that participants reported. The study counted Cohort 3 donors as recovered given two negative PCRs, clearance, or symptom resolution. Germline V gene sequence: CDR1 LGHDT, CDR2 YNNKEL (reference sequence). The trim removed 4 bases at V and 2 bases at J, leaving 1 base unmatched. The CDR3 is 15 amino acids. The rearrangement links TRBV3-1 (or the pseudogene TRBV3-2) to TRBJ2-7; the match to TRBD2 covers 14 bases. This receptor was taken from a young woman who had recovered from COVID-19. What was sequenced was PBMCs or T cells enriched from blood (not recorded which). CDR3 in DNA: TGTGCCAGCAGCCTGGGACTAGCGGGAGCCTACGAGCAGTACTTC. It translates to CASSLGLAGAYEQYF.